The 3 T cell receptor beta chains given below trace back to one sample, sequenced in a study of cytomegalovirus exposure and HLA in healthy donors. PCR involved 60 Vbeta and 13 Jbeta primers. The method was immunoSEQ multiplex PCR; TCRdb's version includes in-frame clones alone and lacks a portion of them. The sample includes more than 95,000 clones, roughly 79% of them seen just once. The sample comprised PBMCs. Receptors originate from a male donor in good health and CMV-seronegative.

This chain links TRBV28 with TRBJ1-2; 8 positions match TRBD1. CDR3 size: 14 residues. Germline values: CDR1 MDHEN, CDR2 SYDVKM. V shed 10 bases, J shed 2 bases, and the junction held 9 bases outside the gene matches. The CDR3 loop is CAIPGTGENYGYTF. The CDR3 DNA sequence: TGTGCCATCCCTGGGACAGGAGAAAACTATGGCTACACCTTC.

The chain couples TRBV7-8 to TRBJ2-7; 8 nucleotides align to TRBD2. The CDR3 spans 16 residues. V lost 5 bases to trimming and J lost 3 bases; unmatched junction nucleotides: 12. Looked up from germline, CDR1 is SGHVS and CDR2 is FQNEAQ. The CDR3 is CASSPDELAAYYEQYF. DNA for the CDR3: TGTGCCAGCAGCCCCGACGAACTAGCGGCTTACTACGAGCAGTACTTC.

A few counts support this clone. Distinct nucleotide sequences in the sample also encode this CDR3. The chain carries TRBV11-3 and TRBJ2-3; 13 nucleotides agree with TRBD2. Germline lookup yields CDR1 SGHNT and CDR2 YENEEA. The CDR3 length is 16 residues. V lost 5 bases, J lost 1 base, and 3 bases stayed unmatched. Here the CDR3 DNA reads TGTGCCAGCAGCCACGGGACTAGCGGGGGCACAGATACGCAGTATTTT. Protein sequence: CASSHGTSGGTDTQYF.